The entry that follows covers one T cell receptor beta chain sequence. Only a few counts were recorded for this clone. The target of this receptor is not known. No base quality values were provided; no much bigger clone lies one nucleotide off. Other DNA sequences in this sample translate to the same CDR3. The sample belongs to a study of blood T cell repertoires in COVID-19 (TCRdb year 2020). Broadly, across the study: Samples from collaborators originated in the United States, Italy and Spain and spanned both the acute and convalescent phases of COVID-19. Deeply sampled blood TCRbeta repertoires from subjects exposed to, actively infected with, or recovered from COVID-19 were included in the dataset. The prospective study material was composed of cDNA or gDNA derived from T cells, B-cell-depleted T cells, or PBMCs. The samples were drawn from two sources: the first 160 participants of the ongoing ImmuneRACE study, and 1,000 to 1,500 subjects contributed by 6 global collaborators. The repertoires were made available in a free public database intended to serve as a resource for research on the immune response to SARS-CoV-2. Where available, HLA class I and class II types were taken from metadata supplied by the sample provider and were not determined by assay-based typing. The sample metadata nearly always contained a de-identified subject ID, COVID-19 status, age in years and sex.

Whole blood was collected in K2EDTA tubes by collaborating institutions according to the institutions' own protocols. For TCRbeta analysis, collaborators shipped samples as frozen whole blood, isolated PBMCs, or DNA extracted from either of those sample types. TCRbeta CDR3 regions were amplified from genomic DNA using the immunoSEQ Assay, a bias-controlled multiplex PCR. Turning to the authors' computational methods: The number of nucleated cells in each sample was estimated by amplification of reference gene primers within the assay. Sequence reads were collapsed and filtered to measure the absolute abundance of every unique TCRbeta CDR3 rearrangement. For each sample, productive Simpson clonality was calculated as the square root of Simpson's diversity index across productive rearrangements. In its TCRdb copy, this immuneACCESS table keeps in-frame sequences only and misses some clones. Where compared with another copy, unresolved V genes explain less than half of these, and the others have no known cause. V, J and clone size were drawn from that table, and D and trimming were deduced from the DNA. The sample data list approximately 170,000 clones, and 86% of these were observed just once. The ten largest make up about 7% of the sample.

What the work shows at the level of the full study, not this receptor alone: The amount of clinical and demographic metadata varied by source and participant and was provided uncurated.

The TCR comes from a woman of 80 years or more in a cohort sampled during active or convalescent COVID-19. Sequencing used peripheral blood.

The CDR3 reads as follows: CASSQGRGTEAFF. The nucleotide sequence reads TGTGCCAGCAGCCAAGGGAGAGGAACTGAAGCTTTCTTT. The receptor chain draws on TRBV3-1 (or the pseudogene TRBV3-2) and TRBJ1-1; the D gene identity is not certain. At the junction V is shortened by 1 base and J by 5 bases, with 8 bases in between. The germline V gene (reference sequence) specifies LGHDT as CDR1 and YNNKEL as CDR2. The CDR3 spans 13 residues, from the cysteine through the phenylalanine. Of all the DNA, just the CDR3 is kept, 39 bases in frame from base 1.